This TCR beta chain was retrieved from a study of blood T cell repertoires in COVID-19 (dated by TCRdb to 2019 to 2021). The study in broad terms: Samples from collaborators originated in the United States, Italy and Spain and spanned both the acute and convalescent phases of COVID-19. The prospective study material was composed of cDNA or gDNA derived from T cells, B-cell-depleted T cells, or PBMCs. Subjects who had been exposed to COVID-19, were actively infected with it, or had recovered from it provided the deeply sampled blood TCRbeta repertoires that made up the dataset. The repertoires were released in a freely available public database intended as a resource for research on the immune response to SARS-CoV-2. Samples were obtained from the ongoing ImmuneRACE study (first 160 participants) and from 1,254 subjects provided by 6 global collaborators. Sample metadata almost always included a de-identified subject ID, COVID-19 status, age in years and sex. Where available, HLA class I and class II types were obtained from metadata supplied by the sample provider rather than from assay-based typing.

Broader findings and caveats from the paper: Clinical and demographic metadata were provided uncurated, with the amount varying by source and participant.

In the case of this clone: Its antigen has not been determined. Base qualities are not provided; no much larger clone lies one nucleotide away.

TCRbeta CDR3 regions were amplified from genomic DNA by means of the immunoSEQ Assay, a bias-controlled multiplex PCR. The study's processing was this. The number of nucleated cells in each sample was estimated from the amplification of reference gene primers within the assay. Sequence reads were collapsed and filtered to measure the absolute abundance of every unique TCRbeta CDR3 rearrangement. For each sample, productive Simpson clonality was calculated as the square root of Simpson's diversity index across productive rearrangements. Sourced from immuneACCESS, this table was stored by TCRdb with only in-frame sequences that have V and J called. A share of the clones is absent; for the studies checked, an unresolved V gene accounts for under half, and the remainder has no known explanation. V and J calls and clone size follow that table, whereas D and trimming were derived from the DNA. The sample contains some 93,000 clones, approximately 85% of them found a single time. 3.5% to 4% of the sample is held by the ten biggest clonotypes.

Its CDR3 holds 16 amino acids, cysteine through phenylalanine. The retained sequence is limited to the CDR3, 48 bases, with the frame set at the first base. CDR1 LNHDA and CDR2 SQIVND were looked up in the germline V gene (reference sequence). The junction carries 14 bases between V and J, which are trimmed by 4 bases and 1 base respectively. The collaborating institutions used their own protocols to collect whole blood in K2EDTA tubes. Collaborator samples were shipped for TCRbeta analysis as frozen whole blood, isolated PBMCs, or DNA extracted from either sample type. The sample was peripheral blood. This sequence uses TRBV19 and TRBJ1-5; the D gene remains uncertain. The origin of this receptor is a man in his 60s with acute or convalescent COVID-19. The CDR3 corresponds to CASSTIGRGSNQPQHF. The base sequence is TGTGCCAGTAGTACCATAGGGAGAGGAAGCAATCAGCCCCAGCATTTT.